The clone carrying this T cell receptor beta chain came up many times. Its matching antigen is unknown. This sample is drawn from a study of identical twins. General study results and limits: Cord blood's abundant beta clonotypes had fewer insertions, unlike memory repertoires. These conclusions were based on statistical analysis (cross-sectional, not following the same donors).

Using its own MiXCR run on the 5' RACE reads, TCRdb lists one record per CDR3 protein. Of under 350,000 distinct CDR3 sequences in the sample, roughly 10% were seen once. Germline assignment: CDR1 MRHNA and CDR2 SNTAGT. V was cut by 2 bases and J by 4 bases, with 10 bases left in between. The length of the CDR3 is 14 residues. This same sample was also taken into another study, of yellow fever vaccine responses in identical twins.

The specimen was CD8+ T cells sorted from blood. The TCR originated in a woman aged 18-29 years in good health. This chain links TRBV6-4 with TRBJ2-3; tentatively, D is TRBD1 (5 bases). CDR3 amino acids: CASSDKTDSDTQYF. In DNA form, the CDR3 reads TGTGCCAGCAGTGACAAGACAGATTCAGATACGCAGTATTTT.